This TCR beta chain was captured in a study of blood T cell repertoires in COVID-19. Overall study: PBMCs, B-cell-depleted T cells, or T cells provided the cDNA or gDNA that made up the material.

This clone came up once. Cohorts were assigned according to the clinical history that participants reported. The recovered donors of Cohort 3 showed two negative PCRs, clearance, or symptom resolution. This CDR3 has 15 residues. Germline V gene lookup returns CDR1 LNHDA and CDR2 SQIVND (reference sequence). Trimming took 4 bases from V and 8 from J; bases not matched to a gene: 11. Original handling: Amplification from reference gene primers served as the basis for estimated nucleated cell counts. The method was immunoSEQ multiplex PCR; TCRdb's version includes in-frame clones alone and lacks a portion of them. V and J calls plus clone size are reproduced from that table; the DNA served to infer D and trimming. The data hold about 330,000 clones, with roughly 90% observed a single time.

The TCR was taken from a woman in her twenties or thirties who had recovered from COVID-19. This chain connects TRBV19 to TRBJ2-1; 7 bases line up with TRBD2. The sample was PBMCs or T cells enriched from blood (not recorded which). CDR3 region: CASSKQGGSTHEQFF. DNA of the CDR3: TGTGCCAGTAGTAAGCAGGGAGGGTCTACGCATGAGCAGTTCTTC.